The subject of this entry is one T cell receptor (beta chain). Its specificity is not known. The junction differs from germline at one of its ends, possibly a read error. Ophthalmopathy patients showed a Clinical Activity Score of at least 3, NOSPECS grade of at least 4 and duration under 3 months. This sample is part of a study of T cells in Graves' hyperthyroidism and ophthalmopathy. Findings and caveats of the study: Ophthalmopathy stood apart from stable hyperthyroidism in a 13 V-J model.

Amplified regions were TCR beta CDR3 sequences from RNA transcripts. TCR CDR3 regions were first amplified by RT-PCR with HTBI primers. In TCRdb, the multiplex PCR reads were re-called with MiXCR into one record per CDR3 protein. This table holds approximately 430,000 distinct CDR3 sequences, approximately 14% found once. The CDR3 extends over 20 amino acids. CDR1 and CDR2 (germline): MNHEY, SVGAGI. This chain links TRBV6-5 with TRBJ2-1; 14 bases are shared with TRBD2. The receptor comes from a young man with Graves' ophthalmopathy. Specimen: blood. The CDR3 DNA follows: TGTGCCGGCAGTTACTCGCAGGGGGCCGGGACTAGCGGGAGCTACAATGAGCAGTTCTTC. It encodes CAGSYSQGAGTSGSYNEQFF.